Listed below are T cell receptor beta chains from one sample, sequenced in a study of neurological immune-mediated disorders. TCRdb fed the 5' RACE reads into MiXCR, producing one record per CDR3 protein. In the table there are roughly 60,000 distinct CDR3 sequences, 3% to 4.5% of which are singletons. The sequenced sample was CD4+ T cells from blood. Receptors originate from a woman in her 40s with multiple sclerosis. Each CDR3 is given with its conserved first and last residue. The size entry gives once, few, many or a size class.

clone_size j_call cdr3_length v_call cdr3_aa
many TRBJ2-5 16 TRBV5-1 CASSIGRLASQETQYF
many TRBJ2-3 14 TRBV5-1 CASSLTDSTDTQYF
many TRBJ1-2 13 TRBV5-5 CASSLSGEHGYTF
many TRBJ2-5 14 TRBV12-3/TRBV12-4 CASSHPGLQETQYF
many TRBJ2-3 15 TRBV4-1 CASSQAGLAGDTQYF
many TRBJ1-5 15 TRBV10-3 CAIGGGVVGNQPQHF
many TRBJ1-2 14 TRBV5-1 CASSLGVGLAGYTF
few TRBJ1-4 15 TRBV5-1 CASSEMRGSNEKLFF
many TRBJ1-1 13 TRBV14 CASSQARSTEAFF
few TRBJ2-1 12 TRBV14 CASSPSGIEQFF
many TRBJ1-1 10 TRBV29-1 CSGSNTEAFF
many TRBJ2-6 16 TRBV5-1 CASTRDTGIGANVLTF
many TRBJ2-7 17 TRBV5-1 CASSHEGAGTAPWEQYF